Following are 26 T cell receptor beta chains from one sample sequenced in a study of OX40 agonist ivuxolimab in advanced cancers. The method was immunoSEQ multiplex PCR; TCRdb's version includes in-frame clones alone and lacks a portion of them. This table holds some 67,000 clones, roughly 84% found once. Material: CD4+ or CD8+ T cells sorted from blood, obtained in a trial of the OX40 agonist ivuxolimab. All receptors come from an adult with an advanced solid tumor such as melanoma, head and neck, liver or kidney cancer.

The rearrangement joins TRBV6-6 to TRBJ1-5; D remains ambiguous. The V end lost 0 bases, the J end lost 6 bases, and 3 bases lay between the germline ends. The V gene's germline CDR1 is MNHNY and CDR2 SVGAGI (reference sequence). The CDR3 has 12 residues. CDR3 coding DNA: TGTGCCAGCAGTTACTCTGGTCAGCCCCAGCATTTT. Translation: CASSYSGQPQHF.

The V call is TRBV21-1, the J call TRBJ2-7; the table assigns TRBD2, which was not confirmed against the DNA. TRBV21-1 is annotated as a pseudogene. This CDR3 contains 16 residues. CDR3 residues: CASSKASSGSIDEQYF. The CDR3 nucleotides are TGTGCCAGCAGCAAAGCGTCGAGCGGGAGTATCGACGAGCAGTACTTC.

The rearrangement links TRBV10-3 to TRBJ2-7; TRBD1 aligns across 8 bases. The CDR3 sequence is 16 residues long. V was clipped by 4 bases and J by 2 bases; unmatched bases: 10. In germline, CDR1 is ENHRY, CDR2 SYGVKD. The CDR3 reads CAISAARGRGAYEQYF. The DNA for the CDR3 is TGTGCCATCAGTGCGGCCAGGGGGCGAGGGGCCTACGAGCAGTACTTC.

The gene calls are TRBV28 and TRBJ1-2; D might be TRBD1 (5 bases). The CDR3 consists of 14 residues. Germline V gene data show CDR1 as MDHEN and CDR2 as SYDVKM. V lost 6 bases, J lost 7 bases, and 18 bases lay in between. This chain's CDR3 is CASREEGGAFGYTF. The CDR3 DNA reads as TGTGCCAGCAGGGAAGAGGGAGGGGCTTTTGGCTACACCTTC.

The J gene is TRBJ1-1, the V gene TRBV5-1; D may be TRBD1 (5 bases). The CDR3 runs to 15 residues. Trimming pared 1 base from V and 1 base from J, leaving 11 bases between. CDR1 and CDR2 (germline): SGHRS, YFSETQ. CDR3 in DNA: TGCGCCAGCAGCTTGAGAGGCAGGGAGAACACTGAAGCTTTCTTT. This sequence encodes CASSLRGRENTEAFF.

The rearrangement joins TRBV19 to TRBJ2-2; maybe TRBD1 (7 bases). The CDR3 totals 16 residues. The V and J ends lost 1 base and 5 bases respectively, with 14 bases between them. Germline V gene sequence: CDR1 LNHDA, CDR2 SQIVND (reference sequence). CDR3: CASSIGQGGRTGELFF. For the CDR3, the DNA is TGTGCCAGTAGTATAGGACAGGGAGGAAGGACCGGGGAGCTGTTTTTT.

The rearrangement joins TRBV13 to TRBJ2-3, with TRBD2 matching over 11 bases. The germline V gene encodes CDR1 PRHDT and CDR2 FYEKMQ (reference sequence). V shed 5 bases and J 0 bases; nucleotides not matched to a gene: 4. The CDR3 has 16 residues. The chain's CDR3 is CASSGRTSGSTDTQYF. The CDR3 DNA is TGTGCCAGCAGCGGGAGGACTAGCGGGAGCACAGATACGCAGTATTTT.

In this sample, this clone turned up once. The rearrangement joins TRBV14 to TRBJ2-7, with no clear D. The CDR3 loop spans 14 amino acids. Germline V gives CDR1 SGHDN, CDR2 FVKESK. V was clipped by 0 bases and J by 3 bases, with 9 bases between them. CDR3 protein: CASSQEASSYEQYF. Here the CDR3 DNA reads TGTGCCAGCAGCCAAGAGGCCAGCAGCTACGAGCAGTACTTC. The entire variable domain, with the rest obtained from reference TRBV14 and TRBJ2-7, is as follows: EAGVTQFPSHSVIEKGQTVTLRCDPISGHDNLYWYRRVMGKEIKFLLHFVKESKQDESGMPNNRFLAERTGGTYSTLKVQPAELEDSGVYFCASSQEASSYEQYFGPGTRLTVT.

This chain joins TRBV6-1 and TRBJ1-5; D may be TRBD1 (6 bases). Trimming cost V 7 bases and J 1 base, with 11 bases left between them. Germline V lookup: CDR1 MNHNS, CDR2 SASEGT. The CDR3 runs to 14 residues. CDR3 nucleotides: TGTGCCAGCAATGGACAGCTAAGCAATCAGCCCCAGCATTTT. Translation gives CASNGQLSNQPQHF.

The V call is TRBV2, the J call TRBJ2-2, with D perhaps TRBD1 or TRBD2 (5 bases each). The V and J ends lost 5 bases and 0 bases respectively, with 10 bases between them. The germline V gene has CDR1 SNHLY and CDR2 FYNNEI. The CDR3 sequence is 15 residues long. This chain's CDR3 is CASSSGAANTGELFF. In nucleotides, the CDR3 is TGTGCCAGCAGTTCCGGGGCCGCGAACACCGGGGAGCTGTTTTTT.

The CDR3 nucleotides read TGTGCCAGCAGTTCCACGTCGGCCGCAAGCACAGATACGCAGTATTTT. Translation gives CASSSTSAASTDTQYF. The rearrangement links TRBV7-8 to TRBJ2-3, with D unresolved. Germline V lookup: CDR1 SGHVS, CDR2 FQNEAQ. Deletions cut 6 bases from V and 0 bases from J, with 16 bases between. This CDR3 has 16 residues.

J is TRBJ1-5 and V is TRBV18; 8 bases fit TRBD1. CDR1 is KGHSH and CDR2 is LQKENI in the germline V gene. The trim removed 4 bases at V and 2 bases at J, leaving 13 bases unmatched. The CDR3 is made up of 18 amino acids. CDR3 region: CASSLSHGQGGGNQPQHF. CDR3 DNA: TGTGCCAGCTCACTCTCCCACGGACAGGGCGGAGGCAATCAGCCCCAGCATTTT. The full variable domain, its missing parts supplied by reference TRBV18 and TRBJ1-5, is NAGVMQNPRHLVRRRGQEARLRCSPMKGHSHVYWYRQLPEEGLKFMVYLQKENIIDESGMPKERFSAEFPKEGPSILRIQQVVRGDSAAYFCASSLSHGQGGGNQPQHFGDGTRLSIL.

The CDR3 is CASVQFLRGGASYEQYF. CDR3 bases: TGTGCCAGCGTACAATTTCTGAGGGGCGGGGCGTCCTACGAGCAGTACTTC. This sequence joins TRBV28 and TRBJ2-7; D is possibly TRBD2 (6 bases). Germline assignment: CDR1 MDHEN and CDR2 SYDVKM. The CDR3 covers 17 residues. V was shortened by 8 bases and J by 1 base, with 24 bases between the two germline ends. Looking up the rest from reference TRBV28 and TRBJ2-7 gives the full variable domain: DVKVTQSSRYLVKRTGEKVFLECVQDMDHENMFWYRQDPGLGLRLIYFSYDVKMKEKGDIPEGYSVSREKKERFSLILESASTNQTSMYLCASVQFLRGGASYEQYFGPGTRLTVT.

This clone was counted once. This chain joins TRBV6-4 and TRBJ2-5, with 7 bases identical to TRBD2. The germline CDR1 and CDR2 sequences are MRHNA and SNTAGT. This CDR3 region has 14 residues. V lost 0 bases and J lost 2; bases outside the gene matches: 0. CDR3 sequence reads: CASSDSGGQETQYF. The CDR3 DNA reads as TGTGCCAGCAGTGACTCGGGGGGGCAAGAGACCCAGTACTTC.

The chain is built from TRBV6-1 and TRBJ2-7; D is ambiguous. Germline lookup yields CDR1 MNHNS and CDR2 SASEGT. The CDR3 consists of 12 residues. Trimming took off 5 bases at V and 6 bases at J, with 11 bases between the two ends. CDR3 bases: TGTGCCAGCAGTTCCACGTTCGCCGAGCAGTACTTC. Protein product: CASSSTFAEQYF.

V usage is TRBV7-9 and J usage is TRBJ1-2, with a weak D call TRBD1 (5 bases). V was shortened by 1 base and J by 7 bases, with 10 bases between the two germline ends. Per the germline V gene, CDR1 is SEHNR and CDR2 is FQNEAQ (reference sequence). The CDR3 consists of 13 residues. In nucleotides, the CDR3 is TGTGCCAGCAGCTTAGGCCAGGGTTTTGGCTACACCTTC. Amino acid sequence: CASSLGQGFGYTF. The entire variable domain, with the rest obtained from reference TRBV7-9 and TRBJ1-2, is as follows: DTGVSQNPRHKITKRGQNVTFRCDPISEHNRLYWYRQTLGQGPEFLTYFQNEAQLEKSRLLSDRFSAERPKGSFSTLEIQRTEQGDSAMYLCASSLGQGFGYTFGSGTRLTVV.

This chain uses TRBV28 with TRBJ2-5; D ambiguous. CDR1 is MDHEN, CDR2 SYDVKM, per germline. CDR3 length equals 12 residues. Trimming pared 5 bases from V and 4 bases from J, leaving 8 bases between. CDR3 in amino acids: CASSPGLETQYF. The CDR3 DNA reads TGTGCCAGCAGTCCGGGCCTAGAGACCCAGTACTTC.

The V call is TRBV7-9, the J call TRBJ2-7, with D perhaps TRBD1 or TRBD2 (5 bases each). Germline values: CDR1 SEHNR, CDR2 FQNEAQ (reference sequence). Between the trimmed V and J ends, which lost 4 bases and 4 bases, there was a span of 20 bases. The CDR3 has 16 residues. This CDR3 is CASSSVLGRSLYEQYF. The CDR3 DNA reads TGTGCCAGCAGCTCAGTACTGGGACGGAGTTTATACGAGCAGTACTTC.

As to this clone: The sample holds other DNA sequences that translate to the same CDR3. The chain employs TRBV10-3 and TRBJ2-3; possible D gene TRBD2, 5 bases. The CDR3 totals 15 residues. Per germline, CDR1 ENHRY and CDR2 SYGVKD. V was cut by 11 bases and J by 0 bases, with 18 bases left in between. CDR3 region: CAAPSEGFSTDTQYF. CDR3 DNA sequence: TGTGCCGCCCCCTCCGAGGGCTTTAGCACAGATACGCAGTATTTT.

The chain has TRBV7-2 and TRBJ2-2; 8 nucleotides match TRBD1. Germline V CDR1 and CDR2: SGHTA, FQGNSA. The ends lost 0 bases at V and 4 bases at J; junction bases unmatched: 4. This CDR3 spans 16 amino acids. CDR3 residues: CASSLAGQVITGELFF. The DNA of the CDR3 is TGTGCCAGCAGCTTAGCGGGACAGGTGATCACCGGGGAGCTGTTTTTT.

DNA for the CDR3: TGTGCCAGCATCTCGAAACAGGGTTACGAGCAGTACTTC. The encoded protein is CASISKQGYEQYF. This sequence joins TRBV27 and TRBJ2-7; a possible D gene is TRBD1 (6 bases). CDR3 size: 13 residues. V was clipped by 7 bases and J by 4 bases, with 14 bases between them. Germline lookup yields CDR1 MNHEY and CDR2 SMNVEV (reference sequence).

V usage is TRBV5-1 and J usage is TRBJ2-3, with 8 positions matching TRBD2. Germline lookup yields CDR1 SGHRS and CDR2 YFSETQ. The CDR3 is 14 amino acids. J gave up 6 bases and V 0 bases, and 3 bases lay outside the gene matches. CDR3 protein: CASSLGRLADTQYF. CDR3 in DNA: TGCGCCAGCAGCTTGGGGAGACTAGCGGATACGCAGTATTTT.

CDR3 sequence reads: CASSPLAGETQYF. CDR3 DNA sequence: TGTGCCAGCTCACCACTAGCGGGAGAGACCCAGTACTTC. This chain uses TRBV18 with TRBJ2-5; 7 bases match TRBD2. Trimming removed 1 base from V and 4 bases from J; junction bases left unmatched: 0. The CDR3 covers 13 residues. From germline, CDR1 is KGHSH and CDR2 LQKENI.

This clone is labeled medium-sized. J is TRBJ2-2 and V is TRBV28; tentatively, D is TRBD1 or TRBD2 (5 bases each). This CDR3 has 15 residues. Germline V gene data show CDR1 as MDHEN and CDR2 as SYDVKM. The ends were cut back, 3 bases at V and 4 bases at J, with 12 bases in the middle. CDR3 sequence (DNA): TGTGCCAGCAGTTTCGGGGCCTCCCCCACCGGGGAGCTGTTTTTT. Encoded protein: CASSFGASPTGELFF.

The chain has TRBV10-1 and TRBJ2-7, with D possibly being TRBD2 (6 bases). The CDR3 runs 13 residues. In germline, CDR1 is WNHNN, CDR2 SYGVQD (reference sequence). V lost 3 bases to trimming and J lost 2 bases, with 8 bases between them. CDR3 coding DNA: TGCGCCAGCAGTGACGGGGGTACCTACGAGCAGTACTTC. Residues: CASSDGGTYEQYF.

The CDR3 region is CASSLISVQETQYF. The CDR3 DNA reads as TGTGCCAGCAGTTTAATATCAGTTCAAGAGACCCAGTACTTC. The V gene is TRBV28, the J gene TRBJ2-5; D ambiguous. Germline values: CDR1 MDHEN, CDR2 SYDVKM. This CDR3 contains 14 residues. The V end was cut by 2 bases, the J end by 2 bases, with 9 bases between.